One sample yielded the 25 T cell receptor beta chains listed below, sequenced in a study of T cell repertoires in cytomegalovirus infection. MiXCR, run by TCRdb on the reads, gives a single entry per CDR3 protein. The repertoire has a few hundred thousand distinct CDR3 sequences, about 34% of them found once; the top ten carry approximately 13%. Their antigen targets remain unknown. The sequencing used cultured PBMCs, collected from culture after CMV antigen stimulation. All receptors derive from a human donor in good health (CMV status not recorded). Some clones in this sample may be carry-over from other donors' samples.

This clonotype has ten or more counts. The rearrangement links TRBV7-9 to TRBJ2-7; D remains unclear. The length of the CDR3 is 15 residues. The germline V gene has CDR1 SEHNR and CDR2 FQNEAQ (reference sequence). V lost 5 bases, J lost 0 bases, and 14 bases lay in between. The CDR3 bases are TGTGCCAGCAGCCGACATACGTCTTCCTCCTACGAGCAGTACTTC. Protein sequence: CASSRHTSSSYEQYF.

The chain uses TRBV27 and TRBJ1-1; D possibly corresponds to TRBD1 (5 bases). CDR3 size: 15 residues. Trimming stripped 7 bases from V and 0 bases from J, with 15 bases between. CDR1 and CDR2 from the germline V gene are MNHEY and SMNVEV (reference sequence). CDR3 in DNA: TGTGCCAGCATGCGTCTAGCAGGGTTGAACACTGAAGCTTTCTTT. Amino acid sequence: CASMRLAGLNTEAFF.

This clonotype was picked up a small number of times. This sequence joins TRBV7-2 and TRBJ2-3, with D possibly being TRBD2 (5 bases). Germline assignment: CDR1 SGHTA and CDR2 FQGNSA. The CDR3 consists of 13 residues. Between the trimmed V and J ends, which lost 5 bases and 2 bases, there was a span of 8 bases. The CDR3 bases are TGTGCCAGCAGCCGGGGAGCCACAGATACGCAGTATTTT. Its protein product is CASSRGATDTQYF.

The rearrangement joins TRBV7-9 to TRBJ2-1; D gene ambiguous. V was trimmed by 2 bases and J by 9 bases, leaving 20 bases between them. The CDR3 sequence is 16 residues long. CDR1 is SEHNR and CDR2 is FQNEAQ in the germline V gene (reference sequence). The CDR3 nucleotides read TGTGCCAGCAGCTTAAACCCCGTCCCAAGCAATCTTGAGCAGTTCTTC. Translated: CASSLNPVPSNLEQFF.

This clonotype showed up just a few times. This sequence joins TRBV7-9 and TRBJ1-2; TRBD1 might be the D (5 bases). Germline V lookup: CDR1 SEHNR, CDR2 FQNEAQ (reference sequence). The germline V and J ends were trimmed by 6 bases and 2 bases, with 13 bases remaining between them. The CDR3 length is 14 residues. The CDR3 loop is CASSPRGYNYGYTF. In DNA, the CDR3 is TGTGCCAGCAGTCCGCGGGGCTACAACTATGGCTACACCTTC.

This rearrangement joins TRBV11-1 to TRBJ2-2; D is undetermined. Looked up from germline, CDR1 is SGHAT and CDR2 is FQDESV (reference sequence). This CDR3 has 13 amino acids. The ends were cut back, 6 bases at V and 2 bases at J, with 7 bases in the middle. CDR3 in amino acids: CASRHDNTGELFF. The CDR3 coding sequence is TGTGCCAGCAGGCACGACAACACCGGGGAGCTGTTTTTT.

The rearrangement uses TRBV7-8 and TRBJ1-4; D perhaps matches TRBD1 (5 bases). Trimming took 2 bases from V and 5 from J, leaving 9 bases between them. The CDR3 extends over 14 amino acids. Germline V gene sequence: CDR1 SGHVS, CDR2 FQNEAQ. The CDR3 DNA sequence: TGTGCCAGCAGCTTACAGGGCGGAAATGAAAAACTGTTTTTT. Translating gives CASSLQGGNEKLFF.

This clonotype was observed a single time. V is TRBV2 and J is TRBJ2-3, with 9 positions matching TRBD1. J gave up 1 base and V 5 bases, and 4 bases lay outside the gene matches. The CDR3 loop spans 15 amino acids. From germline, CDR1 is SNHLY and CDR2 FYNNEI. The CDR3 DNA is TGTGCCAGCAGTCGGACAGGGGTCGGCACAGATACGCAGTATTTT. Its protein is CASSRTGVGTDTQYF.

This clonotype occurred many times. The chain uses TRBV7-2 and TRBJ1-5, with unresolved D. V was pared by 1 base and J by 7 bases, with 11 bases between. The CDR3 covers 14 residues. Germline-derived CDR1 and CDR2 are SGHTA and FQGNSA. In DNA form, the CDR3 reads TGTGCCAGCAGCTTAGGCCAAGATCGGCAGCCCCAGCATTTT. It yields the protein CASSLGQDRQPQHF. Based on the CDR3 plus reference TRBV7-2 and TRBJ1-5, the full variable domain is GAGVSQSPSNKVTEKGKDVELRCDPISGHTALYWYRQSLGQGLEFLIYFQGNSAPDKSGLPSDRFSAERTGGSVSTLTIQRTQQEDSAVYLCASSLGQDRQPQHFGDGTRLSIL.

This clonotype came up many times. The J gene is TRBJ1-2, the V gene TRBV5-6, with a possible D match to TRBD1 (5 bases). The V gene lost 2 bases and the J gene lost 2 bases, with 10 bases spanning the gap. Germline V gene lookup returns CDR1 SGHDT and CDR2 YYEEEE. The CDR3 loop spans 14 amino acids. The CDR3 sequence is CASSLVNRNYGYTF. The CDR3, as DNA: TGTGCCAGCAGCTTAGTAAACAGGAACTATGGCTACACCTTC.

This sequence joins TRBV19 and TRBJ1-2; 9 bases match TRBD1. Trimming took 6 bases from V and 5 from J; bases not matched to a gene: 4. The CDR3 covers 13 residues. In germline, CDR1 is LNHDA, CDR2 SQIVND (reference sequence). The CDR3 sequence: CASSTDRGYGYTF. The CDR3 coding sequence is TGTGCCAGTAGCACCGACAGGGGGTATGGCTACACCTTC.

This chain links TRBV28 with TRBJ1-1; D not certain. V was cut by 4 bases and J by 6 bases, with 6 bases left in between. Looked up from germline, CDR1 is MDHEN and CDR2 is SYDVKM. This CDR3 has 11 amino acids. CDR3 DNA sequence: TGTGCCAGCAGTTGGAGTTCTGAAGCTTTCTTT. This codes for CASSWSSEAFF.

This clonotype was counted a few times. J is TRBJ1-1 and V is TRBV20-1; D remains unclear. V was cut by 7 bases and J by 1 base, with 16 bases left in between. Germline-derived CDR1 and CDR2 are DFQATT and SNEGSKA (reference sequence). CDR3 length: 14 amino acids. The CDR3 DNA reads as TGCAGTGTGGACCCGACGAATTCGAACACTGAAGCTTTCTTT. It yields the protein CSVDPTNSNTEAFF.

In its sample, this clonotype was seen a few times. Written as DNA, the CDR3 is TGTGCCAGCAGCGGGCGGGGGGCCTACGAGCAGTACTTC. Its translation: CASSGRGAYEQYF. The chain carries TRBV7-2 and TRBJ2-7; 8 positions agree with TRBD2. This CDR3 is 13 amino acids long. Germline V gene sequence: CDR1 SGHTA, CDR2 FQGNSA. The trim removed 5 bases at V and 2 bases at J, leaving 2 bases unmatched. The variable domain in full, completed from reference TRBV7-2 and TRBJ2-7, reads GAGVSQSPSNKVTEKGKDVELRCDPISGHTALYWYRQSLGQGLEFLIYFQGNSAPDKSGLPSDRFSAERTGGSVSTLTIQRTQQEDSAVYLCASSGRGAYEQYFGPGTRLTVT.

J is TRBJ2-7 and V is TRBV4-1; 12 nucleotides align to TRBD1. Germline V gene sequence: CDR1 MGHRA, CDR2 YSYEKL. The CDR3 length is 16 residues. The junction had 9 bases not matched to a gene; V was cut back by 3 bases and J by 6 bases. The CDR3 reads CASSQLAGTGGIEQYF. The CDR3 DNA follows: TGCGCCAGCAGCCAGCTGGCAGGGACAGGGGGCATCGAGCAGTACTTC.

This clonotype has only a few counts. The chain combines TRBV11-2 with TRBJ2-1; 12 bases agree with TRBD1. The germline V gene has CDR1 SGHAT and CDR2 FQNNGV. J was trimmed by 13 bases and V by 5 bases; bases with no gene match: 12. CDR3 length equals 15 residues. CDR3 protein: CASSASGTGGLSQFF. The CDR3 DNA reads as TGTGCCAGCAGCGCCTCCGGGACAGGGGGCCTTAGTCAGTTCTTC.

This clonotype was counted only a few times. CDR3 in DNA: TGTGCCAGCAGTCTAAGAGGGGCAGTCCCTACCAGCGGGACAGGCAATGAGCAGTTCTTC. Translation gives CASSLRGAVPTSGTGNEQFF. The V call is TRBV6-6, the J call TRBJ2-1; tentative D call: TRBD1 (8 bases). The V end lost 5 bases, the J end lost 6 bases, and 32 bases lay between the germline ends. The CDR3 is 20 amino acids. In germline, CDR1 is MNHNY, CDR2 SVGAGI (reference sequence).

The chain uses TRBV5-6 and TRBJ2-1; the match to TRBD2 covers 8 bases. The V and J ends lost 1 base and 6 bases, in that order; junction bases with no gene match: 12. Germline CDR1 SGHDT, CDR2 YYEEEE. CDR3 length: 17 amino acids. Here the CDR3 DNA reads TGTGCCAGCAGCTTGAAGTGGTACGGGAGGGCCCTCAATGAGCAGTTCTTC. Its translation is CASSLKWYGRALNEQFF.

This chain's CDR3 is CSATILKQGQNTEAFF. In DNA form, the CDR3 reads TGCAGTGCCACGATTTTAAAACAGGGGCAGAACACTGAAGCTTTCTTT. The chain uses TRBV20-1 and TRBJ1-1; TRBD1 matches at 7 bases. J was trimmed by 1 base and V by 6 bases; bases with no gene match: 14. The germline V gene encodes CDR1 DFQATT and CDR2 SNEGSKA (reference sequence). This CDR3 is 16 amino acids long.

The CDR3, as DNA: TGCAGCGTGGGGGGACTAGCGGCCTACGAGCAGTACTTC. It is translated as CSVGGLAAYEQYF. This chain links TRBV29-1 with TRBJ2-7; 11 positions agree with TRBD2. V lost 6 bases, J lost 2 bases, and 3 bases stayed unmatched. This CDR3 contains 13 residues. CDR1 is SQVTM, CDR2 ANQGSEA, per germline.

The V and J genes are TRBV11-1 and TRBJ2-1; 7 bases fit TRBD2. Germline V gene data show CDR1 as SGHAT and CDR2 as FQDESV (reference sequence). The CDR3 totals 17 residues. Trimming cost V 2 bases and J 9 bases; bases outside gene matches: 16. The CDR3 spells CASSLTLPGTIDCEQFF. CDR3 nucleotide sequence: TGTGCCAGCAGCTTAACACTCCCGGGGACTATCGATTGTGAGCAGTTCTTC.

The J gene is TRBJ2-1, the V gene TRBV5-1; 13 nucleotides agree with TRBD2. V lost 3 bases and J lost 7; bases outside the gene matches: 10. The germline gives CDR1 SGHRS, CDR2 YFSETQ. The CDR3 is 17 residues long. The CDR3 protein is CASSSRQGLAGPNEQFF. The DNA for the CDR3 is TGCGCCAGCAGCTCCCGACAGGGACTAGCGGGGCCTAATGAGCAGTTCTTC.

This chain joins TRBV20-1 and TRBJ2-1; possible D gene TRBD1, 7 bases. V was shortened by 6 bases and J by 1 base, with 13 bases between the two germline ends. This CDR3 has 14 amino acids. CDR1 and CDR2 from the germline V gene are DFQATT and SNEGSKA (reference sequence). The DNA of the CDR3 is TGCAGTGCCCAAGCAGGGGGGTCCTACAATGAGCAGTTCTTC. Translated, it gives CSAQAGGSYNEQFF.

This clonotype was counted a few times. J is TRBJ1-1 and V is TRBV5-5; TRBD1 matches 12 bases. V dropped 1 base and J dropped 7; count of bases not matched to a gene: 11. The CDR3 runs to 17 residues. Per germline, CDR1 SGHKS and CDR2 YYEKEE (reference sequence). CDR3 amino acids: CASSLFNLGQGAGEAFF. CDR3 sequence (DNA): TGTGCCAGCAGCTTGTTTAATCTGGGACAGGGGGCAGGTGAAGCTTTCTTT.

The table lists this clonotype with a few counts. The genes are TRBV7-7 and TRBJ2-7, with TRBD2 matching 11 bases. CDR1 is SSHAT and CDR2 is FNYEAQ in the germline V gene (reference sequence). CDR3 length: 16 residues. The CDR3 loop reads CASSPKTSGISYEQYV. DNA of the CDR3: TGTGCTAGCAGCCCGAAGACTAGCGGGATATCCTACGAGCAGTACGTC.